A single T cell receptor beta chain is shown here with its context. Authors' analysis steps: Estimation of nucleated cell counts relied on the amplification of reference gene primers. Clones were read by immunoSEQ multiplex PCR, and TCRdb kept only the in-frame ones, dropping some. The DNA gave D and trimming, while V, J and clone size come from that table. The data show about 180,000 clones, 88% seen once. Individuals drawn from approximately 26 US areas were roughly 18 to 95 years old. This entry comes from a study of blood T cell repertoires in COVID-19. Study overall: From T cells, B-cell-depleted T cells, or PBMCs came the material, which was cDNA or gDNA.

The V segment lost 5 bases and the J segment 7 bases; nucleotides outside the gene matches: 9. Germline V CDR1 and CDR2: SGHAT, FQNNGV. The CDR3 is 15 residues long. The TCR comes from a woman aged 18-29 years who had recovered from COVID-19. The V gene is TRBV11-2, the J gene TRBJ1-5; 9 bases match TRBD1. The sequenced sample consisted of PBMCs or T cells enriched from blood (not recorded which). The CDR3 region is CASSPGTGRYQPQHF. For the CDR3, the DNA is TGTGCCAGCAGCCCCGGGACAGGGCGTTACCAGCCCCAGCATTTT.